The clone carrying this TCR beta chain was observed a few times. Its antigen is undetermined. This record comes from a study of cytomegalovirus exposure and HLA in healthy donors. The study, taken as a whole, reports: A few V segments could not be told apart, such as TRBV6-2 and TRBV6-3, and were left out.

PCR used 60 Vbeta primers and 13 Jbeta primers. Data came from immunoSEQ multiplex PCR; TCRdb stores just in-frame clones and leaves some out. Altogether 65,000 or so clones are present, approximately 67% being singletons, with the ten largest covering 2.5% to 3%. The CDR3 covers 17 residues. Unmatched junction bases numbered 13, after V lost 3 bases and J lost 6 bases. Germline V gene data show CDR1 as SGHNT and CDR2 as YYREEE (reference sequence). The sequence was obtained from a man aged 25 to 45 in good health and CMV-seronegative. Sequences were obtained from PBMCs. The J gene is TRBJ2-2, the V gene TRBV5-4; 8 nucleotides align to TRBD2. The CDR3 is CASSSGGRLAVSGELFF. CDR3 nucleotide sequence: TGTGCCAGCAGCTCGGGGGGGAGACTAGCCGTGTCCGGGGAGCTGTTTTTT.